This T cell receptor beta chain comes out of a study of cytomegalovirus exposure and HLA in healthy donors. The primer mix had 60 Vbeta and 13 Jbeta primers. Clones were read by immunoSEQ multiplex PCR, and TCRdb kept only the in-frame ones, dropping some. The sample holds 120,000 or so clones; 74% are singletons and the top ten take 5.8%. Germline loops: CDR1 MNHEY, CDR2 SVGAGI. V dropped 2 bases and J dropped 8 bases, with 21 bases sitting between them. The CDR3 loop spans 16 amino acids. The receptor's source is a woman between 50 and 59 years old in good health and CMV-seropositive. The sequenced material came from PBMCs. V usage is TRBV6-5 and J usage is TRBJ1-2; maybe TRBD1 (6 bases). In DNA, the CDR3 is TGTGCCAGCAGTTACGTCGGACCGGGGGGGCCTTGGGGCTACACCTTC. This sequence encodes CASSYVGPGGPWGYTF.